Following are 22 T cell receptor beta chains from one sample sequenced in a study of shared clonotypes between healthy human individuals. Libraries were prepared by immunoSEQ multiplex PCR; TCRdb keeps only in-frame clonotypes and omits some of them. This sample has 740,000 or so clones, with about three quarters found just once. The sample comprised memory CD4+ T cells sorted from blood. Subset defined: CD45RA-negative fraction. The source is a woman under 40 in good health.

Remarks on this clone: A read error is the likely source, as a far larger clone sits one nucleotide away. V gene TRBV28 combines with J gene TRBJ2-7; 7 nucleotides line up with TRBD2. The V gene's germline CDR1 is MDHEN and CDR2 SYDVKM. This CDR3 spans 12 amino acids. Losses at the gene ends were 5 bases for V and 5 bases for J; bases not matched to a gene: 3. As DNA, the CDR3 is TGTGCCAGCAGTCCCGGGACTAACGAGCAGTACTTC. This sequence encodes CASSPGTNEQYF.

This chain connects TRBV5-1 to TRBJ1-1; D call uncertain. V was cut by 6 bases and J by 4 bases, with 13 bases left in between. This CDR3 has 13 residues. Germline V CDR1 and CDR2: SGHRS, YFSETQ. Written as DNA, the CDR3 is TGCGCCAGCAATTTTGACCCCAGCACTGAAGCTTTCTTT. It translates to CASNFDPSTEAFF.

The rearrangement uses TRBV7-9 and TRBJ2-7; 12 bases are a match to TRBD2. The germline gives CDR1 SEHNR, CDR2 FQNEAQ (reference sequence). This CDR3 contains 15 residues. Germline trimming cut 5 bases from V and 5 bases from J; bases unmatched to any gene: 7. The CDR3 protein is CASSLTSGRMNEQYF. The CDR3, as DNA: TGTGCCAGCAGCCTAACTAGCGGGAGGATGAACGAGCAGTACTTC.

The chain couples TRBV19 to TRBJ2-7; 9 nucleotides match TRBD1. Germline assignment: CDR1 LNHDA and CDR2 SQIVND (reference sequence). The ends lost 6 bases at V and 2 bases at J; junction bases unmatched: 5. The CDR3 is made up of 14 amino acids. For the CDR3, the DNA is TGTGCCAGTAGCTCCGGGACAGGGACCTACGAGCAGTACTTC. This sequence encodes CASSSGTGTYEQYF.

This chain links TRBV29-1 with TRBJ2-5; D assignment may be TRBD1 or TRBD2 (5 bases each). The germline V and J ends were trimmed by 4 bases and 5 bases, with 14 bases remaining between them. The germline CDR1 and CDR2 sequences are SQVTM and ANQGSEA. CDR3 length: 13 amino acids. As DNA, the CDR3 is TGCAGCGTTGGGGGACGTGGTGCTGAGACCCAGTACTTC. The encoded protein is CSVGGRGAETQYF.

The chain combines TRBV7-2 with TRBJ1-5; the D gene is possibly TRBD1 (6 bases). The CDR3 is made up of 14 amino acids. Per the germline V gene, CDR1 is SGHTA and CDR2 is FQGNSA. V was clipped by 1 base and J by 11 bases, with 15 bases between them. DNA for the CDR3: TGTGCCAGCAGCTTAGGTCTACCAGGGGAGGCCCAGCATTTT. Its translation: CASSLGLPGEAQHF. Full variable domain (missing parts from reference TRBV7-2 and TRBJ1-5): GAGVSQSPSNKVTEKGKDVELRCDPISGHTALYWYRQSLGQGLEFLIYFQGNSAPDKSGLPSDRFSAERTGGSVSTLTIQRTQQEDSAVYLCASSLGLPGEAQHFGDGTRLSIL.

The V and J genes are TRBV5-4 and TRBJ1-1; 12 bases are a match to TRBD1. Looked up from germline, CDR1 is SGHNT and CDR2 is YYREEE (reference sequence). The CDR3 runs to 16 residues. V lost 4 bases and J lost 5; bases outside the gene matches: 9. The CDR3 DNA is TGTGCCAGCAGCCCGAGGGGGGACAGGGGGCGGACTGAAGCTTTCTTT. Translated, it gives CASSPRGDRGRTEAFF.

This rearrangement joins TRBV15 to TRBJ2-5; possibly TRBD2 for D (6 bases). V was shortened by 0 bases and J by 0 bases, with 14 bases between the two germline ends. The V gene's germline CDR1 is LNHNV and CDR2 YYDKDF (reference sequence). This CDR3 contains 17 residues. CDR3 bases: TGTGCCACCAGCAGAGATAGTGGACTACAGTACCAAGAGACCCAGTACTTC. Amino acids: CATSRDSGLQYQETQYF.

This clone was detected only once. The chain recombines TRBV27 with TRBJ2-7, with a possible D match to TRBD2 (6 bases). Looked up from germline, CDR1 is MNHEY and CDR2 is SMNVEV (reference sequence). V lost 8 bases to trimming and J lost 3 bases, with 14 bases between them. This CDR3 is built from 13 residues. The CDR3 DNA reads as TGTGCCAGCGGGGTCGGGAGAGGCTACGAGCAGTACTTC. Translation gives CASGVGRGYEQYF.

The chain couples TRBV27 to TRBJ2-7; 10 positions match TRBD1. This CDR3 is built from 14 residues. Germline CDR1 reads MNHEY; CDR2 reads SMNVEV (reference sequence). J gave up 3 bases and V 2 bases, and 1 base lay outside the gene matches. The CDR3 DNA follows: TGTGCCAGCAGTTTAGGGACAGGGGTCTACGAGCAGTACTTC. This codes for CASSLGTGVYEQYF.

The V gene is TRBV7-9, the J gene TRBJ1-5, with 8 nucleotides matching TRBD1. The CDR3 covers 13 residues. V dropped 5 bases and J dropped 6; count of bases not matched to a gene: 3. Per germline, CDR1 SEHNR and CDR2 FQNEAQ (reference sequence). In DNA form, the CDR3 reads TGTGCCAGCAGCCCCGACAGGGGTCAGCCCCAGCATTTT. Its protein is CASSPDRGQPQHF.

The chain carries TRBV5-1 and TRBJ2-7; D is possibly TRBD2 (5 bases). Trimming removed 1 base from V and 3 bases from J, with 14 bases in between. Germline V lookup: CDR1 SGHRS, CDR2 YFSETQ. The CDR3 consists of 15 residues. CDR3 in DNA: TGCGCCAGCAGCTTGTACGGATTTGAGGGCTACGAGCAGTACTTC. As protein: CASSLYGFEGYEQYF.

The V gene is TRBV7-9, the J gene TRBJ2-3; D possibly corresponds to TRBD1 (8 bases). Germline V gene sequence: CDR1 SEHNR, CDR2 FQNEAQ (reference sequence). The CDR3 runs 16 residues. Trimming took off 6 bases at V and 2 bases at J, with 18 bases between the two ends. CDR3 sequence (DNA): TGTGCCAGCAGACGAGGACAGGGACTAATCACAGATACGCAGTATTTT. Its protein product is CASRRGQGLITDTQYF. The variable domain in full, with the rest retrieved from reference TRBV7-9 and TRBJ2-3, is DTGVSQNPRHKITKRGQNVTFRCDPISEHNRLYWYRQTLGQGPEFLTYFQNEAQLEKSRLLSDRFSAERPKGSFSTLEIQRTEQGDSAMYLCASRRGQGLITDTQYFGPGTRLTVL.

The CDR3 loop is CASSDQWKSGKDTQYF. CDR3 DNA sequence: TGTGCCAGCAGTGACCAGTGGAAAAGCGGCAAAGATACGCAGTATTTT. The rearrangement uses TRBV2 and TRBJ2-3; the D gene is possibly TRBD2 (5 bases). Trimming left V 3 bases short and J 5 bases short, with 18 bases between. This CDR3 is 16 amino acids long. Germline V gene data show CDR1 as SNHLY and CDR2 as FYNNEI.

This clone showed up many times. The gene calls are TRBV6-6 and TRBJ1-4; TRBD1 might be the D (5 bases). CDR3 length: 16 residues. CDR1 is MNHNY and CDR2 is SVGAGI in the germline V gene (reference sequence). V lost 3 bases and J lost 1, with 12 bases in between. CDR3 bases: TGTGCCAGCAGTTATCCGTTTGGGGGAACTAATGAAAAACTGTTTTTT. It specifies CASSYPFGGTNEKLFF.

The V call is TRBV7-3, the J call TRBJ2-2, with 7 bases lining up with TRBD1. The V and J ends lost 4 bases and 4 bases, in that order; junction bases with no gene match: 9. The CDR3 extends over 16 amino acids. Germline loops: CDR1 SGHTA, CDR2 FQGTGA. This chain's CDR3 is CASSWKGQVATGELFF. The CDR3 DNA reads as TGTGCCAGCAGCTGGAAAGGACAGGTCGCCACCGGGGAGCTGTTTTTT.

This chain connects TRBV21-1 to TRBJ1-1; the table names TRBD1, a call not compared with the DNA. TRBV21-1 is flagged as a pseudogene. There are 16 residues in the CDR3. CDR3 in DNA: TGTGCCAGCAGCAAAAAAAGGCAGGTGATGGGCACTGAAGCTTTCTTT. Its translation is CASSKKRQVMGTEAFF.

The J gene is TRBJ1-1, the V gene TRBV2; D unresolved. The CDR3 covers 13 residues. Trimming shortened V by 8 bases and J by 5 bases, and 15 bases separated the two germline ends. Germline V gene sequence: CDR1 SNHLY, CDR2 FYNNEI. This CDR3 reads CASSLASMTEAFF. CDR3 sequence (DNA): TGTGCCAGCTCCCTGGCATCGATGACTGAAGCTTTCTTT.

The chain couples TRBV6-6 to TRBJ1-4, with 8 bases matching TRBD1. J lost 12 bases, V lost 0 bases, and 12 bases had no gene match. The CDR3 sequence is 16 residues long. From germline, CDR1 is MNHNY and CDR2 SVGAGI (reference sequence). DNA of the CDR3: TGTGCCAGCAGTTACTCCACGCAGGGGGCGCGAGGGCAACTGTTTTTT. Protein sequence: CASSYSTQGARGQLFF.

The chain uses TRBV6-6 and TRBJ2-3; TRBD1 agrees at 9 bases. J lost 5 bases, V lost 7 bases, and 10 bases had no gene match. The CDR3 has 15 amino acids. Germline V CDR1 and CDR2: MNHNY, SVGAGI (reference sequence). DNA of the CDR3: TGTGCCAGCACCCCCCGGGACAGGGCTGTAGATACGCAGTATTTT. It encodes CASTPRDRAVDTQYF.

V is TRBV27 and J is TRBJ2-3; TRBD2 aligns across 7 bases. The CDR3 covers 18 residues. Germline V CDR1 and CDR2: MNHEY, SMNVEV (reference sequence). Unmatched junction bases numbered 13, after V lost 3 bases and J lost 1 base. CDR3 in DNA: TGTGCCAGCAGTTTGGCAGGGAGCGGGATGGGAGGCACAGATACGCAGTATTTT. Protein sequence: CASSLAGSGMGGTDTQYF.

This chain links TRBV7-2 with TRBJ2-1, with TRBD1 matching 10 bases. With V trimmed by 5 bases and J by 1 base, 5 bases remained unmatched. The CDR3 is made up of 16 amino acids. In germline, CDR1 is SGHTA, CDR2 FQGNSA. The CDR3 sequence: CASSARQGASYNEQFF. For the CDR3, the DNA is TGTGCCAGCAGCGCCCGACAGGGGGCTTCCTACAATGAGCAGTTCTTC. Drawing the rest from reference TRBV7-2 and TRBJ2-1, the complete variable domain is GAGVSQSPSNKVTEKGKDVELRCDPISGHTALYWYRQSLGQGLEFLIYFQGNSAPDKSGLPSDRFSAERTGGSVSTLTIQRTQQEDSAVYLCASSARQGASYNEQFFGPGTRLTVL.